This TCR beta chain emerged from a study of T cell changes during pregnancy in multiple sclerosis. Germline-derived CDR1 and CDR2 are SGHDN and FVKESK. J gave up 5 bases and V 4 bases, and 9 bases lay outside the gene matches. The CDR3 extends over 15 amino acids. Only in-frame clones appear in the TCRdb table, and some are missing; sequencing was by immunoSEQ multiplex PCR. The profile shows approximately 13,000 clones, 80% to 95% of them singletons. The V call is TRBV14, the J call TRBJ1-2; 8 bases are a match to TRBD1. The source of this sequence is a female donor in good health, enrolled as a control in a pregnancy study. The specimen was peripheral blood, collected in the second trimester of pregnancy. CDR3 bases: TGTGCCAGCAGCCCCATGGACAGGGACAGTTATGGCTACACCTTC. Its translation is CASSPMDRDSYGYTF.